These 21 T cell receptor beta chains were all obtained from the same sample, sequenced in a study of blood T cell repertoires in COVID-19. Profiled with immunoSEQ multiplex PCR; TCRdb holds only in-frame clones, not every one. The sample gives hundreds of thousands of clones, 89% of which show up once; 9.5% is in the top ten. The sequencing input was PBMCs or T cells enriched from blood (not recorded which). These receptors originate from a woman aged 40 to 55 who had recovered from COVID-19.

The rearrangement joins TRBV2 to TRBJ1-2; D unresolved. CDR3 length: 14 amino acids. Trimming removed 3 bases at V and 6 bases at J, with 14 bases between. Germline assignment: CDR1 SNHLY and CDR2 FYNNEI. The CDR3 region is CASSDAGGPNGYTF. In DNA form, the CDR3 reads TGTGCCAGCAGTGATGCAGGCGGGCCCAATGGCTACACCTTC.

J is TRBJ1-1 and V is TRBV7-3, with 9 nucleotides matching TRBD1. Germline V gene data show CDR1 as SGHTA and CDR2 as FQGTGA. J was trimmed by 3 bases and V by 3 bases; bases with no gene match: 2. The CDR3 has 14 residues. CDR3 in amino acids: CASSFTGGHTEAFF. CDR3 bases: TGTGCCAGCAGCTTCACAGGGGGCCACACTGAAGCTTTCTTT.

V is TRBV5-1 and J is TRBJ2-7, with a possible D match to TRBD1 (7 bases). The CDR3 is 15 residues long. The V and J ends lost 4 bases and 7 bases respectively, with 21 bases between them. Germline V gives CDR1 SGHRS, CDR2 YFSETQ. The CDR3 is CASSLFDREVNEQYF. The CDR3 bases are TGCGCCAGCAGCCTATTCGACAGGGAGGTCAATGAGCAGTACTTC.

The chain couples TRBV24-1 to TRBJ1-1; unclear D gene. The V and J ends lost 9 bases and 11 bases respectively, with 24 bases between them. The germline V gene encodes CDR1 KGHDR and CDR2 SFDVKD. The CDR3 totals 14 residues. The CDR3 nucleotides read TGTGCCACCTCTCCCACCGGAATGTGGGTCGGGGCTTTCTTT. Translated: CATSPTGMWVGAFF.

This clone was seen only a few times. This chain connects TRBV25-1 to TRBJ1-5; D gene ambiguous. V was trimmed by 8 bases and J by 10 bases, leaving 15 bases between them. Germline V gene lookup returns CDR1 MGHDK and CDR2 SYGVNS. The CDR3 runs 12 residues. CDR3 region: CASCEGLGPQHF. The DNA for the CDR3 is TGTGCCAGCTGCGAGGGTTTGGGACCCCAGCATTTT.

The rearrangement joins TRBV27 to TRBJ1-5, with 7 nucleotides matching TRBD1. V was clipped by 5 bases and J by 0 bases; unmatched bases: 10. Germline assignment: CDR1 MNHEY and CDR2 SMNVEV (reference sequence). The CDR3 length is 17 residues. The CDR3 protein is CASSRLPDRFSNQPQHF. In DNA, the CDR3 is TGTGCCAGCAGTAGACTTCCGGACAGGTTTAGCAATCAGCCCCAGCATTTT.

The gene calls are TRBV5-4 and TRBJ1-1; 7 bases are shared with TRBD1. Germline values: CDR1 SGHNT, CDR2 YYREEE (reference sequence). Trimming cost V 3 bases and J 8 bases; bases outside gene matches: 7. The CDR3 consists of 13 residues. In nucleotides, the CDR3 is TGTGCCAGCAGCTACGAACAGGGGACCGAAGCTTTCTTT. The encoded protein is CASSYEQGTEAFF. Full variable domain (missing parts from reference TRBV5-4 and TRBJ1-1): ETGVTQSPTHLIKTRGQQVTLRCSSQSGHNTVSWYQQALGQGPQFIFQYYREEENGRGNFPPRFSGLQFPNYSSELNVNALELDDSALYLCASSYEQGTEAFFGQGTRLTVV.

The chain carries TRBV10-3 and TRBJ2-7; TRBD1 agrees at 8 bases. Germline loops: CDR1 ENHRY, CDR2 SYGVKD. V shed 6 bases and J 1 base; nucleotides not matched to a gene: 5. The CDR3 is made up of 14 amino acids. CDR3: CAIRPGQESYEQYF. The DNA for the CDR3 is TGTGCCATCAGACCGGGACAGGAGTCCTACGAGCAGTACTTC.

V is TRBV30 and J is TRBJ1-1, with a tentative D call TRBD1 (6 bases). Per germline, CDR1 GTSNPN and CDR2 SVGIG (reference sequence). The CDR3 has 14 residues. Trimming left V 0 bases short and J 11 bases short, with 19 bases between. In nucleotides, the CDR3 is TGTGCCTGGAGTGTACGCAGGAAGGGGGAAAAGGCTTTCTTT. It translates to CAWSVRRKGEKAFF.

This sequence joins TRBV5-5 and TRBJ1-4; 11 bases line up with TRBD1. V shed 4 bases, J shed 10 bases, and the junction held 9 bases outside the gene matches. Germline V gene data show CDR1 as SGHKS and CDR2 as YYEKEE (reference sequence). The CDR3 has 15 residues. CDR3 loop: CASSQLWDRGRKLFF. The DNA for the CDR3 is TGTGCCAGCAGCCAATTATGGGACAGGGGGAGAAAACTGTTTTTT.

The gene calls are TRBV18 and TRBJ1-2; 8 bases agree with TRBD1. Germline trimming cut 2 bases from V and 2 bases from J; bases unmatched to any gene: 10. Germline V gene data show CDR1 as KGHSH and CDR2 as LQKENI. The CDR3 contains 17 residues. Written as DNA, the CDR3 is TGTGCCAGCTCACCATTTAAGGGGACAGGTCAAAACTATGGCTACACCTTC. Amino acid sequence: CASSPFKGTGQNYGYTF.

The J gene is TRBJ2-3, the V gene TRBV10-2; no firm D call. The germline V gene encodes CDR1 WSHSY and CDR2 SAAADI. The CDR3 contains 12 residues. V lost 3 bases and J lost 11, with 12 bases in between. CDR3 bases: TGCGCCAGCAGTGACCCAGGTTCGGAGCAGTATTTT. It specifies CASSDPGSEQYF.

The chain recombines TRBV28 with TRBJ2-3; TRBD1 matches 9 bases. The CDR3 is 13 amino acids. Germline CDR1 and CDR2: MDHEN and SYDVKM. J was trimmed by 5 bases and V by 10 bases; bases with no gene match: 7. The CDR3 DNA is TGTGCCACCAGGGACAGGGTAAAAGATACGCAGTATTTT. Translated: CATRDRVKDTQYF. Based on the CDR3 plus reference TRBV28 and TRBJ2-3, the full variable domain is DVKVTQSSRYLVKRTGEKVFLECVQDMDHENMFWYRQDPGLGLRLIYFSYDVKMKEKGDIPEGYSVSREKKERFSLILESASTNQTSMYLCATRDRVKDTQYFGPGTRLTVL.

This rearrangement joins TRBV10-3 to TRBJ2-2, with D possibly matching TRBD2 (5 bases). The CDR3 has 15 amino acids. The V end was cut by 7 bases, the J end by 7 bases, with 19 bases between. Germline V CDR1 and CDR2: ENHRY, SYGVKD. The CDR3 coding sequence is TGTGCCATCAACCGGGGTTTGAGCCTCGGCGGGGAGCTGTTTTTT. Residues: CAINRGLSLGGELFF.

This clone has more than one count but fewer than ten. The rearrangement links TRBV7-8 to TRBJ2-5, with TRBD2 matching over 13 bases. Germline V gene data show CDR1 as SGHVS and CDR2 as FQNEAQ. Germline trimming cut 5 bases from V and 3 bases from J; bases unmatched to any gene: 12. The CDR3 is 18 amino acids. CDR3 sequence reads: CASSQYPPTSGGKETQYF. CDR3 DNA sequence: TGTGCCAGCAGCCAGTATCCGCCGACTAGCGGGGGGAAAGAGACCCAGTACTTC.

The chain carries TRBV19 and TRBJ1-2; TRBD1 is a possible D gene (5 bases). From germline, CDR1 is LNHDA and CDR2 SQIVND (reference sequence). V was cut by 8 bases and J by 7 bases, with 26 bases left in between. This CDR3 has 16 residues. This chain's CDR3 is CASSTLSGVGSGGYTF. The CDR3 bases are TGTGCCAGTTCCACTTTGTCGGGGGTCGGATCCGGTGGCTACACCTTC.

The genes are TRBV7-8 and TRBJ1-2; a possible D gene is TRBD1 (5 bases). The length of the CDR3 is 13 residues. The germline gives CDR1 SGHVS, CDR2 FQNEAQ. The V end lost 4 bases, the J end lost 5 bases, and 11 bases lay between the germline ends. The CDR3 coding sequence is TGTGCCAGCAGCTCGGGGGGACTATATGGCTACACCTTC. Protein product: CASSSGGLYGYTF. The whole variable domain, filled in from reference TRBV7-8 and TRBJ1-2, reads GAGVSQSPRYKVAKRGQDVALRCDPISGHVSLFWYQQALGQGPEFLTYFQNEAQLDKSGLPSDRFFAERPEGSVSTLKIQRTQQEDSAVYLCASSSGGLYGYTFGSGTRLTVV.

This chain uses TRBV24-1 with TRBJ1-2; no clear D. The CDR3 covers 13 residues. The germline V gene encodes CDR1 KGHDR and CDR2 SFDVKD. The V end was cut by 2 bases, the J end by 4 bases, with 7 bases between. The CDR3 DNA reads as TGTGCCACCAGTGATTATAGCTTCTATGGCTACACCTTC. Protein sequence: CATSDYSFYGYTF.

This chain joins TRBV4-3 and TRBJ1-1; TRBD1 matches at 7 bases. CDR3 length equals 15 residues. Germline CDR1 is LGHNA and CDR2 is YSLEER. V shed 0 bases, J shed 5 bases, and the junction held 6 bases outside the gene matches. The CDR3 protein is CASSQDPTGRTEAFF. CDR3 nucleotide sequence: TGCGCCAGCAGCCAAGACCCGACAGGGCGGACTGAAGCTTTCTTT.

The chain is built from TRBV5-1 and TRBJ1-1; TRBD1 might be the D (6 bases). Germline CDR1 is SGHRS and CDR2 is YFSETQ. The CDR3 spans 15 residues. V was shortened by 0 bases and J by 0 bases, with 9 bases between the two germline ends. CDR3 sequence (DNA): TGCGCCAGCAGCTTGGCAGGGACATTGAACACTGAAGCTTTCTTT. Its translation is CASSLAGTLNTEAFF.

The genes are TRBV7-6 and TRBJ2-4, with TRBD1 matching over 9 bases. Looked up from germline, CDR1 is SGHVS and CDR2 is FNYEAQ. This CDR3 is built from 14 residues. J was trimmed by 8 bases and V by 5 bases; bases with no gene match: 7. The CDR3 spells CASSAGTGSDIQYF. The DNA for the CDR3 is TGTGCCAGCAGCGCCGGGACAGGGTCGGACATTCAGTACTTC.